Here is one T cell receptor beta chain with its context. Its specificity is not known. This specimen comes from a study of graft-versus-host responses after intestinal transplantation. Study context: Each of the recipients got a multivisceral, liver-intestinal, or isolated intestinal transplant.

This CDR3 comprises 12 residues. Trimming pared 5 bases from V and 5 bases from J, leaving 7 bases between. In germline, CDR1 is SGHRS, CDR2 YFSETQ. Findings of the study overall: Recipient bone marrow held GvH clones, some seen earlier in ileum or blood. Early after transplant, HvG declines were associated with peak levels of circulating GvH clones.

TCRdb's copy holds only in-frame clones and misses some; the assay was immunoSEQ multiplex PCR. The repertoire has under 150,000 clones, more than 90% of them found once; the top ten carry 0.16%. The sequenced sample was unstimulated CD4+ T cells sorted from spleen or lymph node cells, obtained before intestinal transplant. This TCR derives from a human donor who received an intestinal transplant. The chain is built from TRBV5-1 and TRBJ2-2; D might be TRBD1 (5 bases). CDR3 bases: TGCGCCAGCAGGCAGGGTACCGGGGAGCTGTTTTTT. Encoded protein: CASRQGTGELFF.